The clone carrying this TCR beta chain was picked up one time. This entry is derived from a study of PD-L1 blockade in urothelial cancer. Study in general: About 90% of the roughly 29 patients were men whose urothelial cancer was bladder-origin. Median T cell yield from blood was 110,000 to 150,000. Between 0 and 3 chemotherapy regimens preceded treatment for each patient.

Documented time point: peripheral blood 6 weeks after treatment start. Patient disease was locally advanced or metastatic urothelial carcinoma. Clones were read by immunoSEQ multiplex PCR, and TCRdb kept only the in-frame ones, dropping some. The table has roughly 50,000 clones, 70% to 90% seen once. The sequencing here drew on PBMCs, taken around atezolizumab (anti-PD-L1) treatment. This TCR was sampled from a man aged 70 or older with urothelial cancer.

CDR3 in DNA: TGTGCCAGCAGTGAAGCGCTTCGGGGGTTTGAAGCTTTCTTT. It is translated as CASSEALRGFEAFF. This chain uses TRBV6-1 with TRBJ1-1; tentatively, D is TRBD1 (5 bases). V lost 0 bases to trimming and J lost 7 bases, with 12 bases between them. The germline V gene encodes CDR1 MNHNS and CDR2 SASEGT. The CDR3 sequence is 14 residues long.